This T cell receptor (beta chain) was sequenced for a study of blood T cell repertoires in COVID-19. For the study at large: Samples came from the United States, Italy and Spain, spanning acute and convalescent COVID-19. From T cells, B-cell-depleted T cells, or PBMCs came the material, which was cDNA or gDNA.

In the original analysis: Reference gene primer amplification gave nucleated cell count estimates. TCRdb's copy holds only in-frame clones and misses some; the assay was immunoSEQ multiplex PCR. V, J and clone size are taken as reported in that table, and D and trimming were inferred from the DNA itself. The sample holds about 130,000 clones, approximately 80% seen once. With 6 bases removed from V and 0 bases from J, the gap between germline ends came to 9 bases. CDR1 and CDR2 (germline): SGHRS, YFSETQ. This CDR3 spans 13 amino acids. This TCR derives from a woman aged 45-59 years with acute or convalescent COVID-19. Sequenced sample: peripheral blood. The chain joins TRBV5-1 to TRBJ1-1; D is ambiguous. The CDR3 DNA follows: TGCGCCAGCAACCGCGGGGTGAACACTGAAGCTTTCTTT. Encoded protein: CASNRGVNTEAFF.